The 2 T cell receptor beta chains presented below share a single source sample, sequenced in a study of T-cell memory formation after mild COVID-19. Each CDR3 protein is one row after TCRdb ran MiXCR on the 5' RACE reads. The table has roughly 250,000 distinct CDR3 sequences, 16% seen once. Sequencing input: PBMCs or a T cell subset sorted from them (not recorded which). These receptors were obtained from a man younger than 35 who had mild COVID-19 (a few samples of this study predate the infection). Cell type and time point are not known.

Only a few counts were recorded for this clonotype. The rearrangement links TRBV7-2 to TRBJ1-1, with D maybe TRBD1 (5 bases). V lost 6 bases and J 0 bases, leaving 11 bases between the germline ends. The germline V gene has CDR1 SGHTA and CDR2 FQGNSA. CDR3 length: 14 residues. The DNA of the CDR3 is TGTGCCAGCAGACCTGACAGTATGAACACTGAAGCTTTCTTT. Amino acids: CASRPDSMNTEAFF. Together with reference TRBV7-2 and TRBJ1-1, the CDR3 gives the full variable domain: GAGVSQSPSNKVTEKGKDVELRCDPISGHTALYWYRQSLGQGLEFLIYFQGNSAPDKSGLPSDRFSAERTGGSVSTLTIQRTQQEDSAVYLCASRPDSMNTEAFFGQGTRLTVV.

This clonotype was seen many times. This sequence joins TRBV5-1 and TRBJ2-1; the D gene could be TRBD1 or TRBD2 (5 bases each). CDR1 SGHRS and CDR2 YFSETQ come from the germline V gene. Trimming removed 4 bases from V and 10 bases from J, with 15 bases in between. This CDR3 is 13 amino acids long. The CDR3 here is CASSAGTAPEQFF. In DNA, the CDR3 is TGCGCCAGCAGCGCCGGGACGGCACCAGAGCAGTTCTTC. The full variable domain, with the rest looked up from reference TRBV5-1 and TRBJ2-1, is KAGVTQTPRYLIKTRGQQVTLSCSPISGHRSVSWYQQTPGQGLQFLFEYFSETQRNKGNFPGRFSGRQFSNSRSEMNVSTLELGDSALYLCASSAGTAPEQFFGPGTRLTVL.